This entry concerns a single T cell receptor (beta chain). What it binds is not known. The record originates from a study of T cell repertoires in cytomegalovirus infection. Across the whole study: In public TCR beta signatures, there were indications of both CMV infection and matching HLA type. Study-wide results and caveats: HLA-C-restricted CMV clonotypes gave the most frequent clonotype in two of eight donors.

The CDR3 is made up of 12 amino acids. V was clipped by 7 bases and J by 3 bases, with 9 bases between them. The germline gives CDR1 MDHEN, CDR2 SYDVKM. TCRdb redid the calling of the reads with MiXCR, one entry per CDR3 protein. The sample includes some 180,000 distinct CDR3 sequences, roughly 19% seen only once; the top ten take 2.9%. The specimen sequenced was PBMCs. The receptor's source is a human donor in good health (CMV status not recorded). Some clones in this sample may be carry-over from other donors' samples. The chain is built from TRBV28 and TRBJ1-1; D not resolved. Here the CDR3 DNA reads TGTGCCAGCACCCCCGGTTACACTGAAGCTTTCTTT. This encodes CASTPGYTEAFF. The full variable domain, rest sourced from reference TRBV28 and TRBJ1-1, is DVKVTQSSRYLVKRTGEKVFLECVQDMDHENMFWYRQDPGLGLRLIYFSYDVKMKEKGDIPEGYSVSREKKERFSLILESASTNQTSMYLCASTPGYTEAFFGQGTRLTVV.